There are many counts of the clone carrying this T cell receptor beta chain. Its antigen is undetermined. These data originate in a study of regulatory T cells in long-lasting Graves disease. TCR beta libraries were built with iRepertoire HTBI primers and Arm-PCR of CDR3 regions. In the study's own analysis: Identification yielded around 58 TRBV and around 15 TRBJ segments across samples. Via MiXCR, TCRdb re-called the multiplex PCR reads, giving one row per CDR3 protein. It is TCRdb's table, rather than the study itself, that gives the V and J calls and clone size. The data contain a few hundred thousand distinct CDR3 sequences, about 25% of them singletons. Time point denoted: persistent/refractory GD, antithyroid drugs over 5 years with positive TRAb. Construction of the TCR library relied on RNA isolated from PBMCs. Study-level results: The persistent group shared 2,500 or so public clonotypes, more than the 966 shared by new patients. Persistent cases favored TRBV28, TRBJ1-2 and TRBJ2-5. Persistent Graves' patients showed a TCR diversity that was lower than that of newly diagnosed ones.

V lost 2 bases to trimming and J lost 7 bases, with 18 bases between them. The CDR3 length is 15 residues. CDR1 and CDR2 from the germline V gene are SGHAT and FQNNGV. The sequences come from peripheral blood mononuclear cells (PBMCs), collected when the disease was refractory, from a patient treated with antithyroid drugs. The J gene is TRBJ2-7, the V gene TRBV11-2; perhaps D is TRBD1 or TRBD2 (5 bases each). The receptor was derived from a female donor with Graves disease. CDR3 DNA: TGTGCCAGCAGCTTACCCGGGACCCATGAAGGGGAGCAGTACTTC. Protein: CASSLPGTHEGEQYF.